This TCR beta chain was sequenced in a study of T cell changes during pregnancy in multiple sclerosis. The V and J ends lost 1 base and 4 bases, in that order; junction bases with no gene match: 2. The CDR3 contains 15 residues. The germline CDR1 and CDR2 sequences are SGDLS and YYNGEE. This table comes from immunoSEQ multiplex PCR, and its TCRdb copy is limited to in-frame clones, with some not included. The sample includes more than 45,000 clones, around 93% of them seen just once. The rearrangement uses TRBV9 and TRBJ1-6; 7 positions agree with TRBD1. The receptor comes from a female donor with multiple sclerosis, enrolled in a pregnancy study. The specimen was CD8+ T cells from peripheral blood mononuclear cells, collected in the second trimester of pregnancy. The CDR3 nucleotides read TGTGCCAGCAGCGTAAGGGACAGTTATAATTCACCCCTCCACTTT. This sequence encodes CASSVRDSYNSPLHF.